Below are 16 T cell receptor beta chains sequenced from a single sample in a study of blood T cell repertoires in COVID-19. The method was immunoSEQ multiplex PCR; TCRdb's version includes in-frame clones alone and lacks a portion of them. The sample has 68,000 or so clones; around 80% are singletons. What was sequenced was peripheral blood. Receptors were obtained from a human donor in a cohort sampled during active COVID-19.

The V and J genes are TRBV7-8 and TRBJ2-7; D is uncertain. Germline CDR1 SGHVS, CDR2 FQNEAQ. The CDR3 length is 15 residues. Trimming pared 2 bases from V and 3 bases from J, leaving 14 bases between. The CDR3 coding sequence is TGTGCCAGCAGCTTACAACCTTCTGCACTCTACGAGCAGTACTTC. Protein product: CASSLQPSALYEQYF. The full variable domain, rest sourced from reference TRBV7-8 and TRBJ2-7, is GAGVSQSPRYKVAKRGQDVALRCDPISGHVSLFWYQQALGQGPEFLTYFQNEAQLDKSGLPSDRFFAERPEGSVSTLKIQRTQQEDSAVYLCASSLQPSALYEQYFGPGTRLTVT.

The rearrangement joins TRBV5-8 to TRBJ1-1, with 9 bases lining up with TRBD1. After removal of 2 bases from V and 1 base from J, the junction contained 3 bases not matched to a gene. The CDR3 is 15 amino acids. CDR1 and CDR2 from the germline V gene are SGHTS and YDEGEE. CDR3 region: CASSLSGQGNTEAFF. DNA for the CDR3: TGTGCCAGCAGCTTATCGGGACAGGGGAACACTGAAGCTTTCTTT.

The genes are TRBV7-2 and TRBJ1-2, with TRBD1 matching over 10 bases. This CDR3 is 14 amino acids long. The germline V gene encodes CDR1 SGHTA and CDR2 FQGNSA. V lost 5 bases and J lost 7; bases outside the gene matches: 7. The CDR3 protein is CASSVGTGVSGYTF. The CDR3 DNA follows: TGTGCCAGCAGCGTAGGGACAGGGGTTAGTGGCTACACCTTC. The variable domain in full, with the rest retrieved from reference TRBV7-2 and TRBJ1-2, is GAGVSQSPSNKVTEKGKDVELRCDPISGHTALYWYRQSLGQGLEFLIYFQGNSAPDKSGLPSDRFSAERTGGSVSTLTIQRTQQEDSAVYLCASSVGTGVSGYTFGSGTRLTVV.

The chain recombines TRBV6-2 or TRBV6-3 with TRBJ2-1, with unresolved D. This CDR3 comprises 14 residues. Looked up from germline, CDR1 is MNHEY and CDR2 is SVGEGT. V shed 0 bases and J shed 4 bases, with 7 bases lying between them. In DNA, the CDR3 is TGTGCCAGCAGTTACTCTCCTAGATACAATGAGCAGTTCTTC. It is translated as CASSYSPRYNEQFF.

The CDR3 bases are TGTGCCTGGGCACCCGGTGGGACAGGGGATGAAAAACTGTTTTTT. It yields the protein CAWAPGGTGDEKLFF. The chain carries TRBV30 and TRBJ1-4, with 10 bases aligning to TRBD1. The germline CDR1 and CDR2 sequences are GTSNPN and SVGIG (reference sequence). J was trimmed by 6 bases and V by 5 bases; bases with no gene match: 9. The CDR3 contains 15 residues.

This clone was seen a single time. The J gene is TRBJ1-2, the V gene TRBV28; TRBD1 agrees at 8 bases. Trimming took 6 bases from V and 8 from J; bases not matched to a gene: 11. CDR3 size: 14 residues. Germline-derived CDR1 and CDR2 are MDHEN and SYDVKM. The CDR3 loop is CASRAGQGMRGYTF. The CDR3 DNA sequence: TGTGCCAGCAGGGCAGGACAGGGCATGCGAGGCTACACCTTC.

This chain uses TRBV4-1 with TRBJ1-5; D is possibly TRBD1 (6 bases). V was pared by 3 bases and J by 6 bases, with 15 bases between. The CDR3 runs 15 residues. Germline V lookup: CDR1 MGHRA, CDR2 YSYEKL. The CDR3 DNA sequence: TGCGCCAGCAGCCAGGATACAGGGTTCAGTCAGCCCCAGCATTTT. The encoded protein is CASSQDTGFSQPQHF.

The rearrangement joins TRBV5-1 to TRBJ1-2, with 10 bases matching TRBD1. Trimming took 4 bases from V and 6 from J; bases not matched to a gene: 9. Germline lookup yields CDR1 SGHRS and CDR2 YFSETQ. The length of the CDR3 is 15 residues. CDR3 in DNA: TGCGCCAGCAGCCTCGGGACAGGGGTCCCTCATGGCTACACCTTC. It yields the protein CASSLGTGVPHGYTF.

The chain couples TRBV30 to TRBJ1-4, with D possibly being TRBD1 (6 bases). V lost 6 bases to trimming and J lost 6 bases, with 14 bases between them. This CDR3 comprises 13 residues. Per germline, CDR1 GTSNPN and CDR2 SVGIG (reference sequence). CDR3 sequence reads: CACNAGAYEKLFF. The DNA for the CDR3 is TGTGCCTGTAACGCGGGGGCGTATGAAAAACTGTTTTTT.

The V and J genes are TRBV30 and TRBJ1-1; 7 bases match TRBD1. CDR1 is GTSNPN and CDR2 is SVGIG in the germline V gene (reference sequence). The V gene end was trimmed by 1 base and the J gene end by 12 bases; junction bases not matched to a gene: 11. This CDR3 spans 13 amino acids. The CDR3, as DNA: TGTGCCTGGAGTGAAGGGGGCCGGGTGAGAACTTTCTTT. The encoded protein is CAWSEGGRVRTFF.

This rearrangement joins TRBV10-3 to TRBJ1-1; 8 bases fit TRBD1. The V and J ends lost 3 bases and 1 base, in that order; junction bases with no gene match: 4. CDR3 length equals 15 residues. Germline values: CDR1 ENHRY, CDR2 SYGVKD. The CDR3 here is CAISDRTGGNTEAFF. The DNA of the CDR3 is TGTGCCATCAGTGACCGAACAGGGGGGAACACTGAAGCTTTCTTT.

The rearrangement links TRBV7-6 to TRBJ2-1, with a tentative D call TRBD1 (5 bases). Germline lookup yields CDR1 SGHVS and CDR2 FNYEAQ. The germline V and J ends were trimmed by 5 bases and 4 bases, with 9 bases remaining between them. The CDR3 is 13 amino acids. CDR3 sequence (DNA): TGTGCCAGCAGCGTGGACAATTACAATGAGCAGTTCTTC. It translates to CASSVDNYNEQFF. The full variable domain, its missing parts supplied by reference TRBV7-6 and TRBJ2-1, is GAGVSQSPRYKVTKRGQDVALRCDPISGHVSLYWYRQALGQGPEFLTYFNYEAQQDKSGLPNDRFSAERPEGSISTLTIQRTEQRDSAMYRCASSVDNYNEQFFGPGTRLTVL.

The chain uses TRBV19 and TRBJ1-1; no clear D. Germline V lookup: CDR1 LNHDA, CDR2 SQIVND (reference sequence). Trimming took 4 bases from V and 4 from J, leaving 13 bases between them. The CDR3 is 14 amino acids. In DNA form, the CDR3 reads TGTGCCAGTAGTACAAAACCGGCGGCCACTGAAGCTTTCTTT. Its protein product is CASSTKPAATEAFF.

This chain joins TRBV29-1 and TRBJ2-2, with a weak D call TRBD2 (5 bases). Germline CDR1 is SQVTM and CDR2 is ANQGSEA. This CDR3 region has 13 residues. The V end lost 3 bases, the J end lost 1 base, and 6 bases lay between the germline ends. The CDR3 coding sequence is TGCAGCGTTGATGGAGGGAACACCGGGGAGCTGTTTTTT. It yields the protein CSVDGGNTGELFF.

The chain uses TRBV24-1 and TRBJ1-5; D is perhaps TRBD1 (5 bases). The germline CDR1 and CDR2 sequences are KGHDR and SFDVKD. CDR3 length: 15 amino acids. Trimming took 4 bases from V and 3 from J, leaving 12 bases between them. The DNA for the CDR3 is TGTGCCACCAGTGACCCACAGGTTCCCAATCAGCCCCAGCATTTT. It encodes CATSDPQVPNQPQHF.

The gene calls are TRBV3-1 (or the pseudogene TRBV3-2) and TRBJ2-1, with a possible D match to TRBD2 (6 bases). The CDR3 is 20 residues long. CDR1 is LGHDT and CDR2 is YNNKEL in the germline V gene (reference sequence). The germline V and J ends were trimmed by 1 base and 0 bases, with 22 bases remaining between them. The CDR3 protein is CASSQGGIAVYRSSYNEQFF. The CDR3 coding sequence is TGTGCCAGCAGCCAAGGCGGAATAGCGGTCTATCGGAGCTCCTACAATGAGCAGTTCTTC.